This T cell receptor (beta chain) comes out of a study of patients and donors after allogeneic stem cell transplantation. TCRdb fed the RT-PCR reads into MiXCR, producing one record per CDR3 protein. The sample has 800,000 to 1,000,000 distinct CDR3 sequences; 15% to 20% are singletons. V dropped 2 bases and J dropped 10; count of bases not matched to a gene: 8. Germline CDR1 is MNHNS and CDR2 is SASEGT. The CDR3 spans 15 residues. The source of this sequence is a human donor who was either an allogeneic HSCT recipient or a stem cell or donor lymphocyte infusion donor (not recorded which). It is not recorded whose cells these are; they may come from a transplant donor. The chain couples TRBV6-1 to TRBJ2-1, with 10 nucleotides matching TRBD2. What was sequenced was blood, either unsorted or a sorted T cell fraction (not recorded which). Here the CDR3 DNA reads TGTGCCAGCAGTGAATTGCTAGCGGGGGTAAAGGAGCAGTTCTTC. Translation: CASSELLAGVKEQFF.